The 9 T cell receptor beta chains presented below share a single source sample, sequenced in a study of T-cell reconstitution after alpha-beta-depleted transplantation in children (dated by TCRdb to the mid-2010s). The meaning of the sample's treatment or condition label: allogeneic hematopoietic cell transplantation with graft depleted of TCRalphabeta T cells and CD19 B cells. Library generation was performed with PCR. Instrument on record: Illumina HiSeq 2500. TCR libraries were prepared with molecular barcoding, using unique molecular identifiers to normalize TCRbeta repertoire quantification. The raw public reads went through TCRdb reprocessing: fastp at Q25, MiXCR clone calling, in-frame beta chains kept. Identical CDR3 protein sequences are pooled into one entry, listed with their most common genes and DNA. In all, the sample holds fewer than 500,000 distinct CDR3 sequences, and approximately 42% of those were seen once. Under 30% of the sample goes to the ten largest clones.

Specimen: PBMCs, collected before TCRalphabeta/CD19-depleted stem cell transplant. The receptor source for this set is a girl aged 2-10 years with aplastic anemia, due to receive a stem cell transplant.

This clonotype was detected ten times or more. The chain employs TRBV20-1 and TRBJ2-4; the D call may be TRBD1 or TRBD2 (5 bases each). The germline V gene has CDR1 DFQATT and CDR2 SNEGSKA (reference sequence). This CDR3 spans 12 amino acids. Trimming stripped 4 bases from V and 11 bases from J, with 15 bases between. In nucleotides, the CDR3 is TGCAGTGCTATAAGGGGACCGATCCTTCAGTACTTC. Protein: CSAIRGPILQYF.

The genes are TRBV15 and TRBJ1-4; unclear D gene. The CDR3 has 14 amino acids. Trimming cost V 3 bases and J 8 bases, with 13 bases left between them. Per the germline V gene, CDR1 is LNHNV and CDR2 is YYDKDF (reference sequence). Here the CDR3 reads CATSRGSSEEKLFF. CDR3 bases: TGTGCCACCAGCAGGGGAAGTTCCGAGGAAAAACTGTTTTTT.

The chain employs TRBV5-8 and TRBJ2-3, with a tentative D call TRBD1 (5 bases). TRBJ1-5 explains the end of the DNA better; the J call may be wrong. The germline V gene encodes CDR1 SGHTS and CDR2 YDEGEE. The CDR3 is 16 residues long. CDR3 nucleotides: TGTGCCAGCAGCCTAGGGACTAGCGGCAGCACAGATACGCAGCATTTT. Its protein product is CASSLGTSGSTDTQHF.

The chain employs TRBV7-6 and TRBJ2-1, with TRBD1 matching over 9 bases. V was clipped by 6 bases and J by 8 bases; unmatched bases: 17. Per germline, CDR1 SGHVS and CDR2 FNYEAQ. This CDR3 is 17 amino acids long. The CDR3 loop is CASRKYTGGAPLDEQFF. The CDR3 DNA sequence: TGTGCCAGCAGAAAATATACAGGGGGCGCTCCCCTGGATGAGCAGTTCTTC.

This chain connects TRBV15 to TRBJ2-3; no reliable D call. The length of the CDR3 is 16 residues. The ends were cut back, 0 bases at V and 1 base at J, with 11 bases in the middle. Germline-derived CDR1 and CDR2 are LNHNV and YYDKDF (reference sequence). The chain's CDR3 is CATSRDVSGGTDTQYF. For the CDR3, the DNA is TGTGCCACCAGCAGAGATGTTTCCGGAGGCACAGATACGCAGTATTTT.

This clonotype occurred many times. This chain connects TRBV28 to TRBJ1-1; D might be TRBD1 (6 bases). CDR1 is MDHEN, CDR2 SYDVKM, per germline. CDR3 length: 11 residues. V lost 6 bases, J lost 11 bases, and 13 bases lay in between. In nucleotides, the CDR3 is TGTGCCAGCAGCCGTTGGAGGGGGGCTTTCTTT. This codes for CASSRWRGAFF. Variable domain in full (rest from reference TRBV28 and TRBJ1-1): DVKVTQSSRYLVKRTGEKVFLECVQDMDHENMFWYRQDPGLGLRLIYFSYDVKMKEKGDIPEGYSVSREKKERFSLILESASTNQTSMYLCASSRWRGAFFGQGTRLTVV.

Sample share makes this clonotype large (0.1 to 1%). CDR3 sequence: CATAQTGDEQFF. The CDR3, as DNA: TGTGCCACCGCGCAGACAGGAGATGAGCAGTTCTTC. The chain uses TRBV2 and TRBJ2-1, with D possibly matching TRBD1 (6 bases). Germline CDR1 reads SNHLY; CDR2 reads FYNNEI. The CDR3 consists of 12 residues. Trimming left V 10 bases short and J 8 bases short, with 15 bases between.

The V gene is TRBV11-2, the J gene TRBJ2-4; TRBD2 matches 11 bases. The V and J ends lost 2 bases and 1 base, in that order; junction bases with no gene match: 16. CDR3 length equals 21 residues. Germline V lookup: CDR1 SGHAT, CDR2 FQNNGV. The CDR3: CASSLYGVHLAGGPAKNIQYF. DNA for the CDR3: TGTGCCAGCAGCTTATATGGGGTCCACTTAGCGGGGGGGCCGGCCAAAAACATTCAGTACTTC.

This clonotype was found many times. The J gene is TRBJ1-5, the V gene TRBV7-2; TRBD1 matches 7 bases. J lost 11 bases, V lost 0 bases, and 13 bases had no gene match. The germline V gene has CDR1 SGHTA and CDR2 FQGNSA. The CDR3 is 16 residues long. The CDR3 protein is CASSLAQGVRVSAQHF. For the CDR3, the DNA is TGTGCCAGCAGCTTAGCGCAGGGGGTTCGGGTCTCGGCCCAGCATTTT. The variable domain in full, with the rest retrieved from reference TRBV7-2 and TRBJ1-5, is GAGVSQSPSNKVTEKGKDVELRCDPISGHTALYWYRQSLGQGLEFLIYFQGNSAPDKSGLPSDRFSAERTGGSVSTLTIQRTQQEDSAVYLCASSLAQGVRVSAQHFGDGTRLSIL.